This T cell receptor beta chain stems from a study of metastatic and nonmetastatic thyroid tumors. At the level of the study: Where malignant and benign thyroid patients were concerned, repertoires were compared across blood and tumor or nodule tissue.

Whole-study findings and limits: Benign nodules were reported to have significantly lower TCR beta diversity than malignant thyroid tumors, in blood and tumor.

Original processing notes: A papillary thyroid cancer distant-metastasis classifier was built from CDR3 differences across clinicopathological groups. TCRdb re-called the PCR reads with MiXCR. The authors' filters were not applied to this entry. Found here are about 23,000 clones, approximately 20% of them singletons; the top ten hold roughly 8%. The CDR3 spans 13 residues. Between the trimmed V and J ends, which lost 6 bases and 10 bases, there was a span of 15 bases. This clone was detected ten times or more. The antigen is undetermined. Patients had received no treatment of any kind before thyroid surgery.

The rearrangement joins TRBV12-3 or TRBV12-4 to TRBJ1-4, with D maybe TRBD1 (6 bases). This TCR was recovered from a female donor with papillary thyroid cancer or a benign thyroid nodule (not recorded which). Some clones in this sample may be carry-over from other donors' samples. What was sequenced was blood. The CDR3 bases are TGTGCCAGCAGCCCTACAGGGTCAGGAAAACTGTTTTTT. Translated: CASSPTGSGKLFF.